This entry features one T cell receptor beta chain sequence. The antigen is undetermined. The read is 3 residues too short to cover the CDR3 end, so that end is filled in from the germline J gene. These data come from a study of T cells in women clearing cervical HPV infection. Findings and caveats of the study: T-cell numbers per sample were unknown and may explain richness differences. CIN3+ cases had significantly higher TCR repertoire richness than controls, but evenness did not differ.

Average input was about 1,200 ng genomic DNA for immunoSEQ TCR beta CDR3 amplification. The protocol was immunoSEQ multiplex PCR, while the TCRdb copy is restricted to in-frame clones and leaves out a portion. Here the sample table reports approximately 38,000 clones. The J segment lost 4 bases and the V segment lost 8 bases, leaving 13 bases of the junction unmatched. CDR1 and CDR2 from the germline V gene are LNHDA and SQIVND (reference sequence). The CDR3 runs to 15 residues. This clonotype was obtained from a woman aged 18-70 years with a cervical HPV16 infection that either progressed to CIN3+ or cleared (not recorded which). J is TRBJ1-2 and V is TRBV19; 7 nucleotides align to TRBD1. Input material: blood buffy coat. The sequenced part of the CDR3 DNA is TGTGCCAGTGCCAATTACAGGGGATCGGCCTATGGC. The encoded protein is CASANYRGSAYG. The CDR3 reads in full as CASANYRGSAYGYTF.